The 24 T cell receptor beta chains reported below all come from one sample, sequenced in a study of blood T cells in healthy people across ages. The authors ran a second PCR of roughly 7 to 11 cycles using a sample-barcoded 5' primer and a J-beta primer mix. MiXCR, applied by TCRdb to the 5' RACE reads, yields one record per CDR3 protein. The table includes 700,000 to 850,000 distinct CDR3 sequences, roughly 50% detected once. Sequencing was done on a sample of blood. The receptors derive from a man aged 80 or over in good health.

The V call is TRBV5-1, the J call TRBJ2-5; either TRBD1 or TRBD2 may supply D (5 bases each). Germline V gene data show CDR1 as SGHRS and CDR2 as YFSETQ. CDR3 length: 15 residues. V lost 1 base to trimming and J lost 11 bases, with 21 bases between them. The CDR3 DNA is TGCGCCAGCAGCTTGTTCGGGACCTCCTACAATGAGCAGTACTTC. Its protein product is CASSLFGTSYNEQYF.

This clonotype was seen only once. This rearrangement joins TRBV29-1 to TRBJ2-7; D is ambiguous. Germline lookup yields CDR1 SQVTM and CDR2 ANQGSEA. The CDR3 extends over 15 amino acids. Trimming took off 4 bases at V and 7 bases at J, with 23 bases between the two ends. The CDR3: CSVGGGEASYNEQYF. The CDR3 DNA reads TGCAGCGTTGGAGGCGGAGAGGCCTCCTACAATGAGCAGTACTTC.

This clonotype came up a few times. This chain uses TRBV12-3 or TRBV12-4 with TRBJ2-3; tentative D call: TRBD2 (6 bases). Trimming removed 0 bases at V and 3 bases at J, with 10 bases between. This CDR3 has 15 residues. CDR3 nucleotide sequence: TGTGCCAGCAGTTTAGCCGGAGGGGCGACAGATACGCAGTATTTT. Protein product: CASSLAGGATDTQYF.

The chain links TRBV12-3 or TRBV12-4 to TRBJ1-5; 7 bases align to TRBD1. Unmatched junction bases numbered 9, after V lost 6 bases and J lost 4 bases. The CDR3 loop spans 15 amino acids. CDR3 nucleotides: TGTGCCAGCAGAGAACAGGGGTTAGGGAATCAGCCCCAGCATTTT. It encodes CASREQGLGNQPQHF.

This chain links TRBV20-1 with TRBJ2-7; a weak D match, TRBD2 (6 bases). This CDR3 has 12 amino acids. Germline CDR1 DFQATT, CDR2 SNEGSKA (reference sequence). V was cut by 6 bases and J by 3 bases, with 12 bases left in between. The CDR3 here is CSAQDYLYEQYF. CDR3 in DNA: TGCAGTGCCCAGGACTACCTCTACGAGCAGTACTTC.

The V gene is TRBV7-8, the J gene TRBJ2-1, with 9 bases that match TRBD2. V shed 1 base and J 5 bases; nucleotides not matched to a gene: 9. The germline V gene encodes CDR1 SGHVS and CDR2 FQNEAQ. The CDR3 extends over 17 amino acids. CDR3 bases: TGTGCCAGCAGCTTAGAACCAGCGGGAGGTCCAAACAATGAGCAGTTCTTC. Amino acids: CASSLEPAGGPNNEQFF.

A few counts support this clonotype. One end of the junction varies from germline; a read error may be responsible. The J gene is TRBJ2-6, the V gene TRBV3-1; 8 positions match TRBD2. There are 15 residues in the CDR3. Germline V gene data show CDR1 as LGHDT and CDR2 as YNNKEL (reference sequence). CDR3: CVSSQAGAGANVLTF. The CDR3 nucleotides are TGTGTCAGCAGCCAAGCGGGGGCTGGGGCCAACGTCCTGACTTTC.

The chain carries TRBV3-1 and TRBJ2-7; 9 bases fit TRBD1. The CDR3 is 14 amino acids. V shed 6 bases and J 3 bases; nucleotides not matched to a gene: 6. Germline V CDR1 and CDR2: LGHDT, YNNKEL (reference sequence). DNA for the CDR3: TGTGCCAGCAGGAAAACGGGACAGGGCTACGAGCAGTACTTC. Amino acids: CASRKTGQGYEQYF.

The gene calls are TRBV10-3 and TRBJ1-2, with 9 bases identical to TRBD1. V trimming: 7 bases; J trimming: 0 bases; junction bases outside the gene matches: 6. The CDR3 sequence is 15 residues long. CDR1 is ENHRY and CDR2 is SYGVKD in the germline V gene. CDR3 DNA sequence: TGTGCCATCATGGCGGACAGGGGAGCTAACTATGGCTACACCTTC. Amino acid sequence: CAIMADRGANYGYTF.

This chain joins TRBV6-6 and TRBJ2-7, with 11 bases identical to TRBD2. Germline V lookup: CDR1 MNHNY, CDR2 SVGAGI (reference sequence). There are 15 residues in the CDR3. The V gene end was trimmed by 1 base and the J gene end by 3 bases; junction bases not matched to a gene: 2. The CDR3, as DNA: TGTGCCAGCAGTTACTTAGCGGGGGGGATCTACGAGCAGTACTTC. Its translation: CASSYLAGGIYEQYF.

The V and J genes are TRBV20-1 and TRBJ2-7; possible D gene TRBD1, 6 bases. With 0 bases removed from V and 6 bases from J, the gap between germline ends came to 18 bases. Germline V gene sequence: CDR1 DFQATT, CDR2 SNEGSKA (reference sequence). The CDR3 spans 15 residues. CDR3 sequence reads: CSARDSGRGRGEQYF. The CDR3 DNA follows: TGCAGTGCTAGAGATTCGGGCAGGGGAAGGGGCGAGCAGTACTTC.

The J gene is TRBJ1-1, the V gene TRBV11-2; weak D call: TRBD1 (5 bases). Trimming took 4 bases from V and 1 from J, leaving 10 bases between them. Per germline, CDR1 SGHAT and CDR2 FQNNGV. There are 14 residues in the CDR3. The CDR3 sequence: CASSSVTGNTEAFF. CDR3 DNA sequence: TGTGCCAGCAGCTCCGTTACAGGGAACACTGAAGCTTTCTTT.

The rearrangement uses TRBV5-1 and TRBJ1-2, with 9 bases lining up with TRBD1. The germline gives CDR1 SGHRS, CDR2 YFSETQ. The CDR3 extends over 15 amino acids. After removal of 5 bases from V and 4 bases from J, the junction contained 9 bases not matched to a gene. CDR3 nucleotides: TGCGCCAGCAGGGCTCCGGGACAGGGTACCTATGGCTACACCTTC. Translation gives CASRAPGQGTYGYTF.

This clonotype was counted between two and nine times. The chain carries TRBV27 and TRBJ1-1; D is undetermined. CDR1 and CDR2 from the germline V gene are MNHEY and SMNVEV (reference sequence). V lost 5 bases, J lost 3 bases, and 10 bases lay in between. There are 13 residues in the CDR3. The CDR3 nucleotides are TGTGCCAGCAGTCCCTGGACGGACACTGAAGCTTTCTTT. This gives the protein CASSPWTDTEAFF.

This clonotype has more than one count but fewer than ten. The chain carries TRBV6-2 or TRBV6-3 and TRBJ2-1; no firm D call. Germline V gene sequence: CDR1 MNHEY, CDR2 SVGEGT. The CDR3 length is 14 residues. V was pared by 5 bases and J by 1 base, with 9 bases between. Written as DNA, the CDR3 is TGTGCCAGCAGTCCACTACGTTCCTACAATGAGCAGTTCTTC. Residues: CASSPLRSYNEQFF.

This clonotype showed up many times. The chain has TRBV20-1 and TRBJ1-2, with D possibly matching TRBD1 (5 bases). CDR1 is DFQATT and CDR2 is SNEGSKA in the germline V gene (reference sequence). The V gene lost 5 bases and the J gene lost 7 bases, with 14 bases spanning the gap. CDR3 size: 12 residues. Here the CDR3 DNA reads TGCAGTGCTGGGGCGGGGGTGGTTGGCTACACCTTC. It translates to CSAGAGVVGYTF.

This clonotype turned up a few times. The chain combines TRBV5-1 with TRBJ2-1; TRBD2 matches 10 bases. Losses at the gene ends were 1 base for V and 7 bases for J; bases not matched to a gene: 5. The CDR3 covers 15 residues. The germline gives CDR1 SGHRS, CDR2 YFSETQ. The chain's CDR3 is CASSLLASGSNEQFF. CDR3 bases: TGCGCCAGCAGCTTGCTGGCTAGCGGGAGTAATGAGCAGTTCTTC.

V usage is TRBV6-6 and J usage is TRBJ2-7, with D possibly TRBD2 on 6 matching bases. V was trimmed by 7 bases and J by 5 bases, leaving 18 bases between them. From germline, CDR1 is MNHNY and CDR2 SVGAGI (reference sequence). This CDR3 is built from 14 residues. This CDR3 reads CASTQTGGSNEQYF. CDR3 DNA: TGTGCCAGCACCCAGACCGGGGGTAGCAACGAGCAGTACTTC.

This clonotype was detected a few times. This chain links TRBV3-1 with TRBJ1-6; D is possibly TRBD1 (5 bases). This CDR3 has 13 amino acids. Per the germline V gene, CDR1 is LGHDT and CDR2 is YNNKEL (reference sequence). With 1 base removed from V and 8 bases from J, the gap between germline ends came to 6 bases. DNA for the CDR3: TGTGCCAGCAGCCAAGGGGGGGATTCACCCCTCCACTTT. As protein: CASSQGGDSPLHF.

As for this clonotype: Sequence at one end of the junction differs from germline and may be a read error. The chain couples TRBV12-3 or TRBV12-4 to TRBJ2-4; weak D call: TRBD2 (6 bases). TRBJ2-7 explains the end of the DNA better; the J call may be wrong. The CDR3 runs 15 residues. This chain's CDR3 is CASGFTIAAPYEQYF. The CDR3 DNA follows: TGTGCCAGCGGTTTTACTATAGCGGCCCCCTACGAGCAGTACTTC.

In DNA, the CDR3 is TGTGCCAGCAGCCAAACGACGGGGAATCAGCCCCAGCATTTT. Protein sequence: CASSQTTGNQPQHF. The chain links TRBV3-1 to TRBJ1-5; D is uncertain. With 2 bases removed from V and 4 bases from J, the gap between germline ends came to 9 bases. This CDR3 comprises 14 residues. Looked up from germline, CDR1 is LGHDT and CDR2 is YNNKEL (reference sequence).

As to this clonotype: A clone one base away is much larger, so this may be a read error. V gene TRBV7-3 combines with J gene TRBJ2-5; D is uncertain. Germline V CDR1 and CDR2: SGHTA, FQGTGA. CDR3 size: 13 residues. The CDR3 protein is CDSSLGGQKTQYF. The CDR3 DNA reads as TGTGACAGCAGCTTAGGTGGGCAGAAGACCCAGTACTTC.

Remarks on this clonotype: One end of the junction does not line up with germline, which may come from a read error. This sequence joins TRBV3-1 and TRBJ2-5; 12 nucleotides agree with TRBD2. The V gene's germline CDR1 is LGHDT and CDR2 YNNKEL (reference sequence). The CDR3 length is 16 residues. CDR3 sequence (DNA): TGTGCCGGCAGCCAAGGGACTAGCGGGTCCCGGGAGACCCAGTACTTC. This gives the protein CAGSQGTSGSRETQYF.

The chain couples TRBV29-1 to TRBJ2-1; TRBD2 matches 11 bases. Germline CDR1 and CDR2: SQVTM and ANQGSEA. V lost 7 bases, J lost 2 bases, and 7 bases stayed unmatched. This CDR3 has 15 residues. The CDR3 bases are TGCAGCGCCCGAACGGGACTAGCGGCCTACAATGAGCAGTTCTTC. Protein product: CSARTGLAAYNEQFF.